The next 8 T cell receptor beta chains were all read from a single sample in a study of cytomegalovirus exposure and HLA in healthy donors. PCR amplification relied on 60 Vbeta primers (plus 13 Jbeta primers). Libraries were prepared by immunoSEQ multiplex PCR; TCRdb keeps only in-frame clonotypes and omits some of them. The sample yields roughly 100,000 clones, under 85% seen once. Material: PBMCs. These receptors were taken from a woman aged 40 to 50 in good health and CMV-seronegative.

This chain connects TRBV7-8 to TRBJ2-7; the match to TRBD1 covers 8 bases. Germline V gene lookup returns CDR1 SGHVS and CDR2 FQNEAQ. With V trimmed by 5 bases and J by 3 bases, 9 bases remained unmatched. The CDR3 covers 15 residues. The CDR3 DNA sequence: TGTGCCAGCAGCGGCCTGGGACAGGACCACTACGAGCAGTACTTC. This sequence encodes CASSGLGQDHYEQYF.

This chain uses TRBV5-1 with TRBJ1-2; D possibly corresponds to TRBD1 (6 bases). This CDR3 is built from 14 residues. Deletions cut 4 bases from V and 1 base from J, with 11 bases between. Germline V lookup: CDR1 SGHRS, CDR2 YFSETQ. DNA for the CDR3: TGCGCCAGCAGCCGCGCGGACAGTAACTATGGCTACACCTTC. It is translated as CASSRADSNYGYTF.

The chain recombines TRBV7-9 with TRBJ1-1; no clear D gene. The germline V gene has CDR1 SEHNR and CDR2 FQNEAQ (reference sequence). V was pared by 5 bases and J by 2 bases, with 15 bases between. The CDR3 consists of 15 residues. The CDR3: CASSPAGAGNTEAFF. CDR3 nucleotides: TGTGCCAGCAGCCCCGCCGGTGCGGGAAACACTGAAGCTTTCTTT.

The rearrangement uses TRBV19 and TRBJ1-1, with a weak D call TRBD1 (6 bases). Germline CDR1 reads LNHDA; CDR2 reads SQIVND (reference sequence). V was shortened by 7 bases and J by 0 bases, with 12 bases between the two germline ends. CDR3 size: 14 residues. The CDR3 region has the DNA TGTGCCAGTACCAAAGGGACATTGAACACTGAAGCTTTCTTT. Its protein product is CASTKGTLNTEAFF.

The genes are TRBV7-8 and TRBJ2-5; no definite D call. CDR1 and CDR2 (germline): SGHVS, FQNEAQ. The CDR3 loop spans 13 amino acids. Trimming stripped 5 bases from V and 1 base from J, with 8 bases between. The chain's CDR3 is CASSPAIQETQYF. CDR3 sequence (DNA): TGTGCCAGCAGCCCTGCGATCCAAGAGACCCAGTACTTC.

This chain joins TRBV13 and TRBJ1-3, with D possibly matching TRBD1 (6 bases). The CDR3 is 15 residues long. V lost 1 base and J 4 bases, leaving 11 bases between the germline ends. CDR1 is PRHDT and CDR2 is FYEKMQ in the germline V gene (reference sequence). The CDR3, as DNA: TGTGCCAGCAGCTTAGTCCCAGGGGAGGGAAACACCATATATTTT. It codes for CASSLVPGEGNTIYF. The whole variable domain, remainder taken from reference TRBV13 and TRBJ1-3, is AAGVIQSPRHLIKEKRETATLKCYPIPRHDTVYWYQQGPGQDPQFLISFYEKMQSDKGSIPDRFSAQQFSDYHSELNMSSLELGDSALYFCASSLVPGEGNTIYFGEGSWLTVV.

The chain links TRBV7-2 to TRBJ1-1, with D perhaps matching TRBD1 (5 bases). Germline V gene sequence: CDR1 SGHTA, CDR2 FQGNSA. This CDR3 contains 13 residues. Trimming took off 5 bases at V and 1 base at J, with 8 bases between the two ends. CDR3 bases: TGTGCCAGCAGCCAGGGAAGGAACACTGAAGCTTTCTTT. It codes for CASSQGRNTEAFF.

V gene TRBV11-2 combines with J gene TRBJ2-6; no clear D gene. This CDR3 is 14 amino acids long. Germline CDR1 is SGHAT and CDR2 is FQNNGV. The ends were cut back, 5 bases at V and 0 bases at J, with 5 bases in the middle. The CDR3: CASSISSGANVLTF. The DNA of the CDR3 is TGTGCCAGCAGCATTAGCTCTGGGGCCAACGTCCTGACTTTC.